This T cell receptor (beta chain) originates from a study of T cells in Graves' hyperthyroidism and ophthalmopathy. Findings and caveats of the study: Most clonotypes expanded in the thyroid (above 0.001) were also present in blood.

RNA transcripts provided the source from which TCR beta CDR3 regions were amplified. First-round RT-PCR of the TCR CDR3 relied on the HTBI primer set. Each CDR3 protein gets one entry after TCRdb re-called the multiplex PCR reads with MiXCR. The sample holds 350,000 to 400,000 distinct CDR3 sequences, 19% seen once. This clonotype was seen at least ten times. Its antigen is still unknown. Stable Graves' hyperthyroidism meant no ophthalmopathy progression within 18 months. The hyperthyroidism patients had all been newly diagnosed, and their disease duration was under 2 months. Their ages ranged from 18 to 65 years. Cells are PBMCs isolated from 9 to 10 ml of fresh blood. Germline assignment: CDR1 DFQATT and CDR2 SNEGSKA (reference sequence). The V and J ends lost 3 bases and 5 bases respectively, with 13 bases between them. CDR3 length: 13 residues.

The clonotype originates from a woman aged 18-29 years with Graves' hyperthyroidism. This chain uses TRBV20-1 with TRBJ1-1; D remains unclear. Sequenced material: blood. CDR3 coding DNA: TGCAGTGCTAGCCGGCGGATCGGGACTGAAGCTTTCTTT. Protein product: CSASRRIGTEAFF.